This entry lists 20 T cell receptor beta chains sequenced from one sample in a study of beta chain features in type 1 diabetes. Study-level results: In all four CD4+ subsets, TCRB CDR3 length was significantly, moderately reduced in type 1 diabetes.

These receptors' antigens are unknown. Sequenced material consisted of expressed TCRB transcripts (all of the isolated RNA was reverse transcribed). The data were produced by immunoSEQ multiplex PCR, yet TCRdb's version contains in-frame clones alone and is incomplete. The sample lists roughly 300,000 clones, 14% seen once, with over 0.015% in the top ten. The material sequenced was naive CD4+ T cells from blood. These receptor sequences come from a man under 40 with type 1 diabetes.

The chain has TRBV20-1 and TRBJ1-5; no reliable D call. The CDR3 contains 10 residues. From germline, CDR1 is DFQATT and CDR2 SNEGSKA (reference sequence). In DNA, the CDR3 is TGCGGTCCCTGGGAGGAGCCCCAGCATTTT. It is translated as CGPWEEPQHF.

The rearrangement uses TRBV9 and TRBJ2-2; D gene uncertain. The ends were cut back, 6 bases at V and 5 bases at J, with 8 bases in the middle. Germline V gives CDR1 SGDLS, CDR2 YYNGEE. The CDR3 totals 12 residues. This CDR3 is CASNPRTGELFF. The DNA of the CDR3 is TGTGCCAGCAACCCTAGGACCGGGGAGCTGTTTTTT. The full variable domain, completed using reference TRBV9 and TRBJ2-2, is DSGVTQTPKHLITATGQRVTLRCSPRSGDLSVYWYQQSLDQGLQFLIQYYNGEERAKGNILERFSAQQFPDLHSELNLSSLELGDSALYFCASNPRTGELFFGEGSRLTVL.

In this sample, this clone turned up a few times. The chain combines TRBV28 with TRBJ2-3; TRBD1 matches at 9 bases. Germline CDR1 and CDR2: MDHEN and SYDVKM. V trimming: 4 bases; J trimming: 5 bases; junction bases outside the gene matches: 4. The CDR3 is 14 residues long. The CDR3 nucleotides are TGTGCCAGCAGTTCCGGGACAGGGCGAGATACGCAGTATTTT. Protein: CASSSGTGRDTQYF.

CDR3 in amino acids: CASSLVAGEQFF. The CDR3 bases are TGTGCCAGCAGCTTGGTCGCGGGAGAGCAGTTCTTC. The chain couples TRBV5-4 to TRBJ2-1; a possible D gene is TRBD2 (6 bases). The CDR3 runs 12 residues. Trimming left V 0 bases short and J 10 bases short, with 8 bases between. The germline V gene has CDR1 SGHNT and CDR2 YYREEE (reference sequence).

This clone was seen a few times. The chain links TRBV5-4 to TRBJ2-1, with D perhaps TRBD2 (5 bases). Germline CDR1 and CDR2: SGHNT and YYREEE (reference sequence). The V and J ends lost 2 bases and 9 bases respectively, with 18 bases between them. The CDR3 spans 15 residues. CDR3 protein: CASSFNSGGKAEQFF. CDR3 in DNA: TGTGCCAGCAGCTTTAACTCCGGAGGAAAAGCTGAGCAGTTCTTC.

This clone was counted a single time. The V call is TRBV18, the J call TRBJ2-7; possibly TRBD1 for D (5 bases). With 5 bases removed from V and 3 bases from J, the gap between germline ends came to 8 bases. Germline V lookup: CDR1 KGHSH, CDR2 LQKENI. The CDR3 is made up of 12 amino acids. The CDR3 spells CASSNRSYEQYF. CDR3 bases: TGTGCCAGCTCAAACAGGAGCTACGAGCAGTACTTC.

This clone came up a few times. The chain links TRBV2 to TRBJ1-1; a possible D gene is TRBD1 (5 bases). Trimming pared 2 bases from V and 6 bases from J, leaving 16 bases between. The CDR3 is 15 amino acids. Germline V gene data show CDR1 as SNHLY and CDR2 as FYNNEI. The CDR3 nucleotides are TGTGCCAGCAGTGAATTTCAGGGTAGTAGGCCTGAAGCTTTCTTT. Amino acid sequence: CASSEFQGSRPEAFF.

The chain combines TRBV18 with TRBJ2-1; D is perhaps TRBD2 (5 bases). The V end was cut by 2 bases, the J end by 8 bases, with 13 bases between. The germline CDR1 and CDR2 sequences are KGHSH and LQKENI. This CDR3 has 14 amino acids. CDR3 sequence reads: CASSPSLLEDEQFF. The CDR3 nucleotides are TGTGCCAGCTCACCATCTTTACTAGAGGATGAGCAGTTCTTC.

The V and J genes are TRBV9 and TRBJ1-1; maybe TRBD1 (6 bases). The CDR3 spans 15 residues. The V gene lost 4 bases and the J gene lost 5 bases, with 18 bases spanning the gap. Germline lookup yields CDR1 SGDLS and CDR2 YYNGEE. CDR3 nucleotides: TGTGCCAGCAGCCCAATACAGGGTTTAGGGACTGAAGCTTTCTTT. Its translation: CASSPIQGLGTEAFF.

The genes are TRBV9 and TRBJ2-2, with D possibly being TRBD1 (5 bases). Germline assignment: CDR1 SGDLS and CDR2 YYNGEE. The CDR3 spans 15 residues. Trimming shortened V by 1 base and J by 3 bases, and 10 bases separated the two germline ends. CDR3 in DNA: TGTGCCAGCAGCGTATTGGCAGGGTACACCGGGGAGCTGTTTTTT. This encodes CASSVLAGYTGELFF.

CDR3: CASSGPAREGYNEQFF. The CDR3 bases are TGTGCCAGCAGTGGTCCGGCGCGGGAGGGCTACAATGAGCAGTTCTTC. V and J are TRBV25-1 and TRBJ2-1; 9 bases align to TRBD2. The CDR3 is made up of 16 amino acids. The V gene's germline CDR1 is MGHDK and CDR2 SYGVNS. The junction had 7 bases not matched to a gene; V was cut back by 4 bases and J by 3 bases.

The chain recombines TRBV7-8 with TRBJ2-5; TRBD1 is a possible D gene (5 bases). The ends were cut back, 5 bases at V and 2 bases at J, with 12 bases in the middle. CDR3 length: 14 amino acids. Germline-derived CDR1 and CDR2 are SGHVS and FQNEAQ. CDR3 sequence reads: CASSLTETQETQYF. The CDR3 region has the DNA TGTGCCAGCAGCCTGACAGAAACTCAAGAGACCCAGTACTTC.

CDR3 region: CASSLEAGPYNEQFF. For the CDR3, the DNA is TGCGCCAGCAGCTTGGAGGCGGGGCCCTACAATGAGCAGTTCTTC. The rearrangement uses TRBV5-1 and TRBJ2-1; D may be TRBD2 (6 bases). From germline, CDR1 is SGHRS and CDR2 YFSETQ. The CDR3 covers 15 residues. V was cut by 0 bases and J by 2 bases, with 9 bases left in between. The variable domain in full, completed from reference TRBV5-1 and TRBJ2-1, reads KAGVTQTPRYLIKTRGQQVTLSCSPISGHRSVSWYQQTPGQGLQFLFEYFSETQRNKGNFPGRFSGRQFSNSRSEMNVSTLELGDSALYLCASSLEAGPYNEQFFGPGTRLTVL.

The rearrangement joins TRBV29-1 to TRBJ1-2, with D possibly matching TRBD1 (6 bases). The CDR3 has 14 residues. The germline V and J ends were trimmed by 1 base and 8 bases, with 17 bases remaining between them. From germline, CDR1 is SQVTM and CDR2 ANQGSEA. CDR3 nucleotides: TGCAGCGTTGAAGTCGTCGGAAAGGGGGACGGCTACACCTTC. It translates to CSVEVVGKGDGYTF.

A remark on this clone: Other DNA sequences from this sample encode an identical CDR3 as well. The gene calls are TRBV7-2 and TRBJ2-7, with D perhaps TRBD1 (6 bases). V was shortened by 4 bases and J by 4 bases, with 8 bases between the two germline ends. Germline V gene lookup returns CDR1 SGHTA and CDR2 FQGNSA. The CDR3 runs to 12 residues. CDR3 coding DNA: TGTGCCAGCAGCTCTAGGGGGTACGAGCAGTACTTC. Translation gives CASSSRGYEQYF.

The rearrangement joins TRBV28 to TRBJ2-1, with 10 bases fitting TRBD2. The V and J ends lost 10 bases and 3 bases, in that order; junction bases with no gene match: 6. There are 14 residues in the CDR3. Germline values: CDR1 MDHEN, CDR2 SYDVKM. The chain's CDR3 is CAIVAGGLYNEQFF. CDR3 sequence (DNA): TGTGCCATCGTAGCGGGAGGACTCTACAATGAGCAGTTCTTC.

The V gene is TRBV19, the J gene TRBJ2-1; the match to TRBD2 covers 10 bases. V trimming: 5 bases; J trimming: 7 bases; junction bases outside the gene matches: 5. Germline V CDR1 and CDR2: LNHDA, SQIVND (reference sequence). CDR3 length: 14 amino acids. CDR3 bases: TGTGCCAGTAGTGGGAGCGGGAGGGAAAATGAGCAGTTCTTC. Protein: CASSGSGRENEQFF.

The genes are TRBV2 and TRBJ2-5; D is perhaps TRBD2 (6 bases). The CDR3 has 14 amino acids. From germline, CDR1 is SNHLY and CDR2 FYNNEI. V shed 4 bases and J shed 5 bases, with 14 bases lying between them. The CDR3 bases are TGTGCCAGCAGTGGTACCTGGAGGGTCGAGACCCAGTACTTC. This encodes CASSGTWRVETQYF.

This clone was observed a few times. This chain links TRBV30 with TRBJ2-1; weak D call: TRBD2 (6 bases). The CDR3 runs to 13 residues. The V gene's germline CDR1 is GTSNPN and CDR2 SVGIG (reference sequence). The V end was cut by 2 bases, the J end by 7 bases, with 12 bases between. In nucleotides, the CDR3 is TGTGCCTGGAGTAACGCCGGGGGTAATGAGCAGTTCTTC. Translated, it gives CAWSNAGGNEQFF. Looking up the rest from reference TRBV30 and TRBJ2-1 gives the full variable domain: SQTIHQWPATLVQPVGSPLSLECTVEGTSNPNLYWYRQAAGRGLQLLFYSVGIGQISSEVPQNLSASRPQDRQFILSSKKLLLSDSGFYLCAWSNAGGNEQFFGPGTRLTVL.

This clone showed up just a few times. The CDR3 protein is CASSLVDRSSLIEQFF. The CDR3 DNA follows: TGTGCCAGCAGCTTGGTTGATCGATCGTCTCTAATCGAGCAGTTCTTC. The rearrangement joins TRBV5-6 to TRBJ2-1, with D unclear. Germline V gene lookup returns CDR1 SGHDT and CDR2 YYEEEE. The CDR3 is made up of 16 amino acids. The germline V and J ends were trimmed by 0 bases and 10 bases, with 20 bases remaining between them.